The 10 T cell receptor beta chains presented below share a single source sample, sequenced in a study of identifying expanded T cells in peripheral blood. The assay was immunoSEQ multiplex PCR, and TCRdb's table has in-frame clones only and misses some. The sample includes some 120,000 clones, 84% of them seen just once. Input material: blood. Receptors were obtained from a person aged 18 to 75 in good health.

The chain has TRBV30 and TRBJ2-7; D remains ambiguous. The V end lost 0 bases, the J end lost 1 base, and 7 bases lay between the germline ends. In germline, CDR1 is GTSNPN, CDR2 SVGIG (reference sequence). The CDR3 length is 13 residues. The CDR3 sequence is CAWSVLPSYEQYF. The CDR3, as DNA: TGTGCCTGGAGTGTACTGCCGTCCTACGAGCAGTACTTC.

Only a few counts were recorded for this clone. This chain joins TRBV7-2 and TRBJ1-2; 8 bases fit TRBD1. CDR1 SGHTA and CDR2 FQGNSA come from the germline V gene. Trimming at V came to 2 bases and at J to 7 bases, leaving 6 bases not matched to a gene. The length of the CDR3 is 14 residues. The CDR3 sequence: CASSLTRTGRGYTF. Here the CDR3 DNA reads TGTGCCAGCAGCTTAACAAGGACAGGGCGTGGCTACACCTTC.

This clone was observed a few times. The rearrangement uses TRBV5-1 and TRBJ1-2; possible D gene TRBD1, 6 bases. Germline V gene data show CDR1 as SGHRS and CDR2 as YFSETQ. Trimming took 8 bases from V and 6 from J, leaving 17 bases between them. The CDR3 runs to 13 residues. The CDR3 sequence is CASNLGGADGYTF. The CDR3 DNA reads as TGCGCCAGTAATCTCGGGGGGGCTGATGGCTACACCTTC.

The chain couples TRBV5-4 to TRBJ1-2; no clear D gene. The V end was cut by 0 bases, the J end by 6 bases, with 9 bases between. The CDR3 covers 13 residues. Per the germline V gene, CDR1 is SGHNT and CDR2 is YYREEE (reference sequence). The CDR3 region has the DNA TGTGCCAGCAGCTTGGCCAGAGAGGATGGCTACACCTTC. As protein: CASSLAREDGYTF. Looking up the rest from reference TRBV5-4 and TRBJ1-2 gives the full variable domain: ETGVTQSPTHLIKTRGQQVTLRCSSQSGHNTVSWYQQALGQGPQFIFQYYREEENGRGNFPPRFSGLQFPNYSSELNVNALELDDSALYLCASSLAREDGYTFGSGTRLTVV.

The rearrangement links TRBV7-9 to TRBJ1-2; D uncertain. The germline V gene encodes CDR1 SEHNR and CDR2 FQNEAQ (reference sequence). The CDR3 spans 13 residues. Trimming left V 8 bases short and J 8 bases short, with 18 bases between. The CDR3, as DNA: TGTGCCAGCGCTCGTACTCTGACGTGGGGCTACACCTTC. This encodes CASARTLTWGYTF. The full variable domain, with the rest looked up from reference TRBV7-9 and TRBJ1-2, is DTGVSQNPRHKITKRGQNVTFRCDPISEHNRLYWYRQTLGQGPEFLTYFQNEAQLEKSRLLSDRFSAERPKGSFSTLEIQRTEQGDSAMYLCASARTLTWGYTFGSGTRLTVV.

The rearrangement links TRBV18 to TRBJ1-6; D is undetermined. The CDR3 runs 15 residues. V was shortened by 6 bases and J by 3 bases, with 12 bases between the two germline ends. The V gene's germline CDR1 is KGHSH and CDR2 LQKENI. CDR3 loop: CASSLDTFYNSPLHF. Here the CDR3 DNA reads TGTGCCAGCTCCCTAGACACCTTCTATAATTCACCCCTCCACTTT.

The chain employs TRBV6-5 and TRBJ1-4, with 8 positions matching TRBD1. The CDR3 runs 15 residues. After removal of 5 bases from V and 10 bases from J, the junction contained 12 bases not matched to a gene. CDR1 MNHEY and CDR2 SVGAGI come from the germline V gene. The CDR3 loop is CASSRTHGQGGKLFF. The CDR3, as DNA: TGTGCCAGCAGTAGGACCCATGGACAGGGAGGAAAACTGTTTTTT.

This chain links TRBV11-1 with TRBJ2-2, with TRBD1 identical over 9 bases. The V gene end was trimmed by 0 bases and the J gene end by 6 bases; junction bases not matched to a gene: 5. Germline V lookup: CDR1 SGHAT, CDR2 FQDESV (reference sequence). The CDR3 length is 16 residues. The CDR3 coding sequence is TGTGCCAGCAGCTTAGCTAGGGGACAGGGAGCCGGGGAGCTGTTTTTT. Its translation: CASSLARGQGAGELFF. Based on the CDR3 plus reference TRBV11-1 and TRBJ2-2, the full variable domain is EAEVAQSPRYKITEKSQAVAFWCDPISGHATLYWYRQILGQGPELLVQFQDESVVDDSQLPKDRFSAERLKGVDSTLKIQPAELGDSAMYLCASSLARGQGAGELFFGEGSRLTVL.

The chain joins TRBV5-5 to TRBJ1-6; 9 nucleotides agree with TRBD1. The CDR3 totals 18 residues. Germline assignment: CDR1 SGHKS and CDR2 YYEKEE (reference sequence). J lost 6 bases, V lost 3 bases, and 13 bases had no gene match. This CDR3 is CASSSFFSWGQGNSPLHF. The CDR3 DNA reads as TGTGCCAGCAGCTCATTTTTCTCTTGGGGACAGGGTAATTCACCCCTCCACTTT.

This chain joins TRBV7-6 and TRBJ1-4; 9 nucleotides match TRBD1. Germline loops: CDR1 SGHVS, CDR2 FNYEAQ. This CDR3 comprises 16 residues. Unmatched junction bases numbered 14, after V lost 5 bases and J lost 10 bases. This chain's CDR3 is CASSPGTGSGAGKLFF. The CDR3 bases are TGTGCCAGCAGCCCGGGGACAGGGTCCGGAGCAGGAAAACTGTTTTTT.